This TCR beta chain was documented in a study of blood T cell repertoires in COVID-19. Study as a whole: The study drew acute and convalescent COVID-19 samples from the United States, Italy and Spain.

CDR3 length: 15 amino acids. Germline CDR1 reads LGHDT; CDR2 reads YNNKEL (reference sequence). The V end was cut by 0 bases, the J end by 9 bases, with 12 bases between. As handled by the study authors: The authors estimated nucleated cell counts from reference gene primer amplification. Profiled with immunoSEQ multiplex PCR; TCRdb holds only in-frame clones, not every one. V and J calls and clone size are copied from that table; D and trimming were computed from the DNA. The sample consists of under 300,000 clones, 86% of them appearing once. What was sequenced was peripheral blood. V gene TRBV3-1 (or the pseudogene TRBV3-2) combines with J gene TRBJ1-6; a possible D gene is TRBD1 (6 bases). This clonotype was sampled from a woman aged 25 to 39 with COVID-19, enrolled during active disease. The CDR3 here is CASSQDWGGGSPLHF. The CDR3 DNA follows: TGTGCCAGCAGCCAAGATTGGGGGGGCGGTTCACCCCTCCACTTT.